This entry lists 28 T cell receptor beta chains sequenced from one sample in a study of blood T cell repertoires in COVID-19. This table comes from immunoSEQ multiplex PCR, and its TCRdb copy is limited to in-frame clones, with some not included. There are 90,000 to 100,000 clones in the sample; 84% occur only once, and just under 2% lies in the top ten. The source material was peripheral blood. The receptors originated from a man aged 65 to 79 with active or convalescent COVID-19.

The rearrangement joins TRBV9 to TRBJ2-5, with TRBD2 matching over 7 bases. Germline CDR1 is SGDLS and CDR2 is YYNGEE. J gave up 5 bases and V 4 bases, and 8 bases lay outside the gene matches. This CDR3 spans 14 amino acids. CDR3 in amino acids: CASSSGTNEETQYF. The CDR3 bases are TGTGCCAGCAGCTCCGGGACTAATGAGGAGACCCAGTACTTC.

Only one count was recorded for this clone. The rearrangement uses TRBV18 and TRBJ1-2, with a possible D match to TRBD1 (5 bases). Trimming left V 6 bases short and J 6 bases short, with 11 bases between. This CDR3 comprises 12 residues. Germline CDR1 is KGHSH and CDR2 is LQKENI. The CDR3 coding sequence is TGTGCCAGCTCCCGCGGGGGTAATGGCTACACCTTC. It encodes CASSRGGNGYTF.

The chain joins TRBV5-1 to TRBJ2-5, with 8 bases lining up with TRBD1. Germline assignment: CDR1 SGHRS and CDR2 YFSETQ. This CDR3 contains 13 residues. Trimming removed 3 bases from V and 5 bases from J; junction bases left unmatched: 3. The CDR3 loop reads CASSSGGVETQYF. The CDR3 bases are TGCGCCAGCAGCTCAGGGGGCGTGGAGACCCAGTACTTC.

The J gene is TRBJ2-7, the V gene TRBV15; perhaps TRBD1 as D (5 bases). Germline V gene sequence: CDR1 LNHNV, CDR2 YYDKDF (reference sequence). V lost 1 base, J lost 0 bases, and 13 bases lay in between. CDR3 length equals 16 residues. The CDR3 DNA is TGTGCCACCAGCAGAGGACAGTCCGTTAGCTCCTACGAGCAGTACTTC. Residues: CATSRGQSVSSYEQYF.

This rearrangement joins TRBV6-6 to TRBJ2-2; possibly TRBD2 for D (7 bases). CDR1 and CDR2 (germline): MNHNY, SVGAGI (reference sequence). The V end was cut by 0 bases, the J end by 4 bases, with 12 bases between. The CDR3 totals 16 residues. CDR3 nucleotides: TGTGCCAGCAGTTACTCCGGGGGGCGTGGCACCGGGGAGCTGTTTTTT. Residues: CASSYSGGRGTGELFF.

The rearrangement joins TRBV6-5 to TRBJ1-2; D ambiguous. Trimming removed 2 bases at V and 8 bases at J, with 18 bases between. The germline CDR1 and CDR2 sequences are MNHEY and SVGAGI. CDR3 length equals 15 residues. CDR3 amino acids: CASSYNSLTNVGYTF. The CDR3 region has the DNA TGTGCCAGCAGTTACAACTCCCTCACGAATGTAGGCTACACCTTC.

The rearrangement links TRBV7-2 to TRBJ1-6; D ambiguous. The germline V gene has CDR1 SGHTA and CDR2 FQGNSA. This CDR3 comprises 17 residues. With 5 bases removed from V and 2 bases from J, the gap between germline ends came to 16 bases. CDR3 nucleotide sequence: TGTGCCAGCAGCAAAAGCGAGGGTAGTCCCTATAATTCACCCCTCCACTTT. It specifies CASSKSEGSPYNSPLHF.

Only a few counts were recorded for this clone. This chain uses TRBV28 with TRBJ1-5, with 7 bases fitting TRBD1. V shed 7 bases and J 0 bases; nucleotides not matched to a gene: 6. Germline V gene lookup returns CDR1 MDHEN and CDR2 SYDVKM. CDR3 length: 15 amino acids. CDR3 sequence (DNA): TGTGCCAGCATGCAAGGGGGCCATAGCAATCAGCCCCAGCATTTT. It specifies CASMQGGHSNQPQHF.

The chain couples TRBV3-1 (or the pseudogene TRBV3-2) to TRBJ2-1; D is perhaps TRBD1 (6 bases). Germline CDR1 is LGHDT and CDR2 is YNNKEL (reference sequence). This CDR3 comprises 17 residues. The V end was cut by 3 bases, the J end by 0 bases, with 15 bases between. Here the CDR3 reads CASSHPGQLASYNEQFF. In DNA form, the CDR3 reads TGTGCCAGCAGCCACCCCGGACAGTTAGCCTCCTACAATGAGCAGTTCTTC.

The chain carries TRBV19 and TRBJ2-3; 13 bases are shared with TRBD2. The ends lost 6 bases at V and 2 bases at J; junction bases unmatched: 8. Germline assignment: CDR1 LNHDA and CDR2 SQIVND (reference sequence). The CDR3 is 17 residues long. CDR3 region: CASSLLGLAGLTDTQYF. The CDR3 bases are TGTGCCAGTAGCCTTCTGGGACTAGCGGGACTCACAGATACGCAGTATTTT.

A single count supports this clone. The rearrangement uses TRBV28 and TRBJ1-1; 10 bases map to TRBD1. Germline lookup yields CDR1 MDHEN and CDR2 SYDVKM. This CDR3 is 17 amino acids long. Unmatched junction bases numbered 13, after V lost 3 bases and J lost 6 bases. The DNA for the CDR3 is TGTGCCAGCAGTTTCCTTTCGGGACAGGGGTTTTTCGCTGAAGCTTTCTTT. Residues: CASSFLSGQGFFAEAFF.

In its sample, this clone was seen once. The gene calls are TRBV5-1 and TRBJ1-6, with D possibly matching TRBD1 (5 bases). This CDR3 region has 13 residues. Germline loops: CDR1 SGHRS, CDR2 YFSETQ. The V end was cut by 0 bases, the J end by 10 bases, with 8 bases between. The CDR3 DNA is TGCGCCAGCAGCTTGGAGGGGATCTCACCCCTCCACTTT. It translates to CASSLEGISPLHF.

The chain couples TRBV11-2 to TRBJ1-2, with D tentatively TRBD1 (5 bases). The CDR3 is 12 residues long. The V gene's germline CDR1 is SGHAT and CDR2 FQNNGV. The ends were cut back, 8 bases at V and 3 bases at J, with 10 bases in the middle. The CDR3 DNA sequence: TGTGCCAGCTCAGGGCAGCACTATGGCTACACCTTC. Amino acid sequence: CASSGQHYGYTF.

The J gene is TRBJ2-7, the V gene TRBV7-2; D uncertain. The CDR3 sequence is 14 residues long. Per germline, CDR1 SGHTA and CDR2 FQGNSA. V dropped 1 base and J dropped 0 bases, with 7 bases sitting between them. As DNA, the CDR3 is TGTGCCAGCAGCTTAGTACGCAGCTCCTACGAGCAGTACTTC. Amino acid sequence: CASSLVRSSYEQYF.

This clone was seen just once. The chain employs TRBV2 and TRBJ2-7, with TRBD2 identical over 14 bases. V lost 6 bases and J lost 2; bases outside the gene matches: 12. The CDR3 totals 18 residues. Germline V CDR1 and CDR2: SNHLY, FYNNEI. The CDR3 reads CASRAGLAGEPDTYEQYF. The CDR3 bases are TGTGCCAGCAGGGCGGGACTAGCGGGGGAACCAGATACCTACGAGCAGTACTTC.

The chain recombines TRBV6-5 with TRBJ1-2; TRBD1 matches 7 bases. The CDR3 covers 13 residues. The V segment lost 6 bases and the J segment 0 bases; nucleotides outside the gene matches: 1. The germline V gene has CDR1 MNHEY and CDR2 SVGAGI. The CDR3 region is CASRGTANYGYTF. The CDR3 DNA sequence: TGTGCCAGCAGAGGGACAGCTAACTATGGCTACACCTTC.

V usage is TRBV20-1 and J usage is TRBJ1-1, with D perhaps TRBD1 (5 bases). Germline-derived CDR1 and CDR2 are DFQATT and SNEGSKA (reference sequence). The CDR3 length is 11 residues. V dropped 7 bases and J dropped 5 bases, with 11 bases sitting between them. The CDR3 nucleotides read TGCAGTGAGTTGGGGCTTACTGAAGCTTTCTTT. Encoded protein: CSELGLTEAFF.

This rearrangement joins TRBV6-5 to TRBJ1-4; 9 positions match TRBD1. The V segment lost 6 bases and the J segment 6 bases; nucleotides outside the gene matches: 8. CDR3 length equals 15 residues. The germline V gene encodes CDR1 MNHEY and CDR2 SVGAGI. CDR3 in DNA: TGTGCCAGCAGCCGCGACAGGGGGAGGTATGAAAAACTGTTTTTT. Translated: CASSRDRGRYEKLFF.

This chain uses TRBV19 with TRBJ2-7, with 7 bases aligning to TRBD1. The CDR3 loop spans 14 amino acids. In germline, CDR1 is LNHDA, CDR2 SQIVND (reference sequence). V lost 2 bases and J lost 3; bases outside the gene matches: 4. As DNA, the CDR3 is TGTGCCAGTAGTATACAGTGGGACAGCTACGAGCAGTACTTC. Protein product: CASSIQWDSYEQYF.

CDR3: CASSATGTGNSPLHF. DNA for the CDR3: TGCGCCAGCAGCGCCACCGGGACAGGGAACTCACCCCTCCACTTT. The V gene is TRBV5-1, the J gene TRBJ1-6, with 9 bases aligning to TRBD1. The CDR3 extends over 15 amino acids. Unmatched junction bases numbered 9, after V lost 4 bases and J lost 10 bases. The germline CDR1 and CDR2 sequences are SGHRS and YFSETQ.

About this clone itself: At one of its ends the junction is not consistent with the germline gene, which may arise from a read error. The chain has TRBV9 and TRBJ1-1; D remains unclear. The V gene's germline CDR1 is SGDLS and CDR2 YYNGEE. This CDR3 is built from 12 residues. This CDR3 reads CASSSRNSEAFF. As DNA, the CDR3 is TGTGCCAGCAGCTCCCGGAACAGTGAAGCTTTCTTT. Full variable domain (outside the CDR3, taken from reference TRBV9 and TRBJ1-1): DSGVTQTPKHLITATGQRVTLRCSPRSGDLSVYWYQQSLDQGLQFLIQYYNGEERAKGNILERFSAQQFPDLHSELNLSSLELGDSALYFCASSSRNSEAFFGQGTRLTVV.

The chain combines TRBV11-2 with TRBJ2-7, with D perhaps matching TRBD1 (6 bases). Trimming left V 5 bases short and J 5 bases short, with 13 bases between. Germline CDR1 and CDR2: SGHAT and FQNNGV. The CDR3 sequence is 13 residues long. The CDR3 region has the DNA TGTGCCAGCAGCACCGGGACATTCAACGAGCAGTACTTC. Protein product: CASSTGTFNEQYF.

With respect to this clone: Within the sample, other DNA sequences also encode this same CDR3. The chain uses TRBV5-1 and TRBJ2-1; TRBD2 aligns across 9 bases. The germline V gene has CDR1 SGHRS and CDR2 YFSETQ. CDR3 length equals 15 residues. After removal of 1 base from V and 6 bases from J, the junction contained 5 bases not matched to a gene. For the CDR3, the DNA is TGCGCCAGCAGCTTGCGGCGCGGGGGGGGCAATGAGCAGTTCTTC. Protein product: CASSLRRGGGNEQFF.

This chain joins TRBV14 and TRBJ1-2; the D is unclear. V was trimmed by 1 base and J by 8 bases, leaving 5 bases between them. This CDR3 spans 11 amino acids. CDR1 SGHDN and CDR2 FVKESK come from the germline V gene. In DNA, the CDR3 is TGTGCCAGCAGCCAAGTAAGCGGCTACACCTTC. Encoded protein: CASSQVSGYTF.

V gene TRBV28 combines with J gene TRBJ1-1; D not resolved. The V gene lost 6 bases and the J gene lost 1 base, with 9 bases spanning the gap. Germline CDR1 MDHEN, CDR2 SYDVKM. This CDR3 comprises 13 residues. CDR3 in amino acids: CASSPPGNTEAFF. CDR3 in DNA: TGTGCCAGCAGCCCCCCGGGGAACACTGAAGCTTTCTTT.

The CDR3 is CASSSDSAGYNEQFF. CDR3 DNA sequence: TGCGCCAGCAGCTCAGACTCAGCGGGGTACAATGAGCAGTTCTTC. The chain links TRBV5-1 to TRBJ2-1; 7 nucleotides align to TRBD2. This CDR3 is 15 amino acids long. The J segment lost 4 bases and the V segment lost 3 bases, leaving 7 bases of the junction unmatched. Germline CDR1 and CDR2: SGHRS and YFSETQ.

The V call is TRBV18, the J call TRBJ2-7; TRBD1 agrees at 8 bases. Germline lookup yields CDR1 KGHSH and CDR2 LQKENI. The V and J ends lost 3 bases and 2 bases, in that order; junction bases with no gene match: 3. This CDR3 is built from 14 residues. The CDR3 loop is CASSPQGATYEQYF. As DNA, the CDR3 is TGTGCCAGCTCACCCCAGGGGGCGACCTACGAGCAGTACTTC.

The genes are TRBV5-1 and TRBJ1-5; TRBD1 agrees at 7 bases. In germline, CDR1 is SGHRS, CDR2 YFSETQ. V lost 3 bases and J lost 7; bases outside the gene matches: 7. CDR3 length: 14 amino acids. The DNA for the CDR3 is TGCGCCAGCAGCTCCTCAACAGGGGTACAGCCCCAGCATTTT. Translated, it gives CASSSSTGVQPQHF.